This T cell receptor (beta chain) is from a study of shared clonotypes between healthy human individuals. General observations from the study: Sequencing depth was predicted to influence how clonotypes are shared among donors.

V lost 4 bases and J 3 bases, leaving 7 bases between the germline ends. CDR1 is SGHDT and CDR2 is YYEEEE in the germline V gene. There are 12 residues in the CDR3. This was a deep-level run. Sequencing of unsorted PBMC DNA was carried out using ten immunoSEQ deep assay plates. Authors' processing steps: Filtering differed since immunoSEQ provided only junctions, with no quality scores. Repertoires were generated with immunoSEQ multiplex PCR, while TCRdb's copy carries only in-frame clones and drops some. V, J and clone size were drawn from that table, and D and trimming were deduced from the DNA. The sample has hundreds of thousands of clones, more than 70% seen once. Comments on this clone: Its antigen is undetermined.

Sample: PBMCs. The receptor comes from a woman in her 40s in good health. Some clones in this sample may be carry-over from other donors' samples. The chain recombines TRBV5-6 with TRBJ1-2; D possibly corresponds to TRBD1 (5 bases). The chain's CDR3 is CASSPGDYGYTF. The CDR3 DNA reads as TGTGCCAGCAGCCCGGGGGACTATGGCTACACCTTC. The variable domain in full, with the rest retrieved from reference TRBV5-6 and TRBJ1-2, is DAGVTQSPTHLIKTRGQQVTLRCSPKSGHDTVSWYQQALGQGPQFIFQYYEEEERQRGNFPDRFSGHQFPNYSSELNVNALLLGDSALYLCASSPGDYGYTFGSGTRLTVV.